The TCR beta chain under discussion was sequenced for a study of tumor-infiltrating lymphocytes in primary liver carcinoma. Whole-study context: Tumor staging was T1-T3 N0M0; sizes spanned about 4.2 to 11 cm across.

Germline lookup yields CDR1 SQVTM and CDR2 ANQGSEA. The length of the CDR3 is 15 residues. As regards this clonotype: Its antigen is not identified. At one end the junction does not follow the germline gene, possibly because of a read error.

Starting material of roughly 0.45 ug total RNA yielded TCR beta cDNA via a constant-region primer. ARM-PCR was slightly modified, and three nested multiplex PCR rounds with it gave rise to the TCR beta libraries. Researchers ran the first two PCR rounds for around 10 cycles each with TRBV1-TRBV30 forward primers and a C-beta reverse primer. One entry per CDR3 protein, called by TCRdb with MiXCR from the multiplex PCR reads. The sample contains about 120,000 distinct CDR3 sequences, about two thirds of which appear only once. Study-level points and caveats: Tumor-adjacent and tumor-blood pairs showed less overlap than tumor region pairs. Tumor top-250-clone fraction significantly exceeded that of blood (p = 0.039).

Without any cell sorting, about 18-30 mg of bulk tissue yielded co-extracted RNA and DNA. Patients' primary liver carcinoma was surgically resected. Sample: tumor-adjacent normal liver tissue. The sequence was collected from a woman in her sixties or seventies with primary liver carcinoma and hepatitis B virus infection. The rearrangement links TRBV29-1 to TRBJ2-7; possible D gene TRBD2, 6 bases. Written as DNA, the CDR3 is TGCAGCGTTGAAGACTCCGGGACTCCCCCGTGCGAGCAATACTTC. Translating it yields CSVEDSGTPPCEQYF.